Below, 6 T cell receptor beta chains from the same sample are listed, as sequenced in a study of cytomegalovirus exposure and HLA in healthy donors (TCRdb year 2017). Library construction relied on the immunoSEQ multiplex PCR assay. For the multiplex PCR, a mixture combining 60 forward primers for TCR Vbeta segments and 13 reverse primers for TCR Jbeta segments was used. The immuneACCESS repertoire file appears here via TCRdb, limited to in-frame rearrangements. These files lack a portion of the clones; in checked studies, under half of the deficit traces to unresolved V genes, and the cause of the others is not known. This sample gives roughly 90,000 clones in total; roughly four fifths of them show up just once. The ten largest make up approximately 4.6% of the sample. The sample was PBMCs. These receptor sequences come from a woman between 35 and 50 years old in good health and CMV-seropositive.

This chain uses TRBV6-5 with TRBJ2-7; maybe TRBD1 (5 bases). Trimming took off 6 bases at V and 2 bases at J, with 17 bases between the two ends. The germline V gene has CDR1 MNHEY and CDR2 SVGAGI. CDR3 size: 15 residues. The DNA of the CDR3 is TGTGCCAGCAGAAGCGACAGTTCCCCGACCTACGAGCAGTACTTC. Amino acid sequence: CASRSDSSPTYEQYF.

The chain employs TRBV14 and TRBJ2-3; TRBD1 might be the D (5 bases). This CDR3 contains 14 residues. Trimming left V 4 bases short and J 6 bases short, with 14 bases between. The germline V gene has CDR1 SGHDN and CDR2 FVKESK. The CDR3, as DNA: TGTGCCAGCAGCCTGGGGCACCTTGGCGATACGCAGTATTTT. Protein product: CASSLGHLGDTQYF. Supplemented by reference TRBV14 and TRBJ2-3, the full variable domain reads EAGVTQFPSHSVIEKGQTVTLRCDPISGHDNLYWYRRVMGKEIKFLLHFVKESKQDESGMPNNRFLAERTGGTYSTLKVQPAELEDSGVYFCASSLGHLGDTQYFGPGTRLTVL.

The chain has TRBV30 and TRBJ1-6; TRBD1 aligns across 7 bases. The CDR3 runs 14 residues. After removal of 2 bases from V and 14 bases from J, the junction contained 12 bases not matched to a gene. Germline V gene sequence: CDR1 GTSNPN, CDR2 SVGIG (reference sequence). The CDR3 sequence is CAWSPTVRGLALHF. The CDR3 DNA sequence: TGTGCCTGGAGTCCGACAGTAAGGGGGCTGGCCCTCCACTTT. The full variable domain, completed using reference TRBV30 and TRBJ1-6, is SQTIHQWPATLVQPVGSPLSLECTVEGTSNPNLYWYRQAAGRGLQLLFYSVGIGQISSEVPQNLSASRPQDRQFILSSKKLLLSDSGFYLCAWSPTVRGLALHFGNGTRLTVT.

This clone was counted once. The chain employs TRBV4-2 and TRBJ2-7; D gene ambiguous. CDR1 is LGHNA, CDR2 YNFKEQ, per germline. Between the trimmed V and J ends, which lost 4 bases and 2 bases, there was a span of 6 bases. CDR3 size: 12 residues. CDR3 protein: CASSPDTYEQYF. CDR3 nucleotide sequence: TGTGCCAGCAGCCCCGACACCTACGAGCAGTACTTC.

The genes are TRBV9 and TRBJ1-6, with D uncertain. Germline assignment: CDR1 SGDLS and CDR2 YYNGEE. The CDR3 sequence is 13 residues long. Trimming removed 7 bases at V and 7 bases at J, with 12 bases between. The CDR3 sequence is CASGPGWNSPLHF. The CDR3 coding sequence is TGTGCCAGCGGCCCAGGATGGAATTCACCCCTCCACTTT.

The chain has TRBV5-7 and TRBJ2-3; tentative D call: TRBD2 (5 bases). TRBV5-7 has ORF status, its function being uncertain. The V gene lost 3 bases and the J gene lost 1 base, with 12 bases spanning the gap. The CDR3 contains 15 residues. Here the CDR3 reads CASSSRGPGTDTQYF. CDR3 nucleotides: TGTGCCAGCAGCTCCCGAGGGCCGGGCACAGATACGCAGTATTTT.